This T cell receptor (beta chain) was obtained from a study of lymphopenia after photon versus proton radiotherapy. This CDR3 spans 14 amino acids. The V gene lost 2 bases and the J gene lost 3 bases, with 10 bases spanning the gap. Germline assignment: CDR1 SGHNT and CDR2 YYREEE (reference sequence). TCRdb keeps only in-frame clones here, not all; method: immunoSEQ multiplex PCR. The sample includes about 16,000 clones, over 75% of them seen just once. This clonotype was sampled from a man between 65 and 85 years old with pancreatic cancer. Sequences were derived from peripheral blood, sampled from a patient treated with proton-based radiotherapy. The chain recombines TRBV5-4 with TRBJ2-3; D unresolved. DNA of the CDR3: TGTGCCAGCAGCTTTGAGAAAGGGACAGATACGCAGTATTTT. It yields the protein CASSFEKGTDTQYF.